A selection of T cell receptor beta chains follows, all from one sample in a study of chemoradiotherapy in HPV16-positive cancers. Sequencing was performed with immunoSEQ multiplex PCR; in TCRdb, only in-frame clones are kept and a portion is missing. The top ten hold approximately 15% of the sample, which has fewer than 4,500 clones, 77% seen once. This material was acquired from a patient who underwent chemoradiotherapy. Receptors were obtained from a human donor with HPV-associated anogenital cancer. Both conserved end residues are part of each CDR3. A D gene is named only where the DNA matches it firmly. A row's size may be missing; if present it is once, few, many or a size class.

cdr3_length,d_call,v_call,clone_size,j_call,cdr3_aa,cdr3_nt
17,.,TRBV6-1,.,TRBJ1-5,CASSEYYFKGGNQPQHF,TGTGCCAGCAGTGAATATTATTTTAAGGGTGGCAATCAGCCCCAGCATTTT
13,.,TRBV10-3,.,TRBJ1-3,CAITTGSGNTIYF,TGTGCCATCACAACGGGCTCTGGAAACACCATATATTTT
14,TRBD1,TRBV6-5,.,TRBJ1-2,CASSYFDQGAGYTF,TGTGCCAGCAGTTACTTTGACCAGGGGGCGGGCTACACCTTC
14,.,TRBV10-3,.,TRBJ2-3,CAISAPGVPDTQYF,TGTGCCATCAGTGCCCCGGGGGTCCCAGATACGCAGTATTTT
13,.,TRBV5-5,.,TRBJ1-1,CASSYGENTEAFF,TGTGCCAGCAGCTACGGGGAGAACACTGAAGCTTTCTTT
14,.,TRBV29-1,.,TRBJ2-1,CSGGRGGLFNEQFF,TGCAGCGGAGGCCGCGGTGGGTTGTTCAATGAGCAGTTCTTC
14,.,TRBV5-4,once,TRBJ1-6,CASSFQGNNSPPHF,TGTGCCAGCAGCTTTCAGGGGAATAATTCACCCCCCCACTTT
16,TRBD1,TRBV4-2,.,TRBJ1-5,CASSQRGQGAGQPQHF,TGTGCCAGCAGCCAGAGGGGACAGGGGGCAGGTCAGCCCCAGCATTTT
14,.,TRBV7-9,.,TRBJ2-1,CASSLARPYNEQFF,TGTGCCAGCAGCTTGGCACGCCCCTACAATGAGCAGTTCTTC
14,TRBD1,TRBV2,few,TRBJ1-5,CASNLQGSNQPQHF,TGTGCCAGCAACTTACAGGGGAGCAATCAGCCCCAGCATTTT
15,TRBD1,TRBV27,once,TRBJ2-3,CASSLEGASTDTQYF,TGTGCCAGCAGTTTAGAGGGGGCAAGCACAGATACGCAGTATTTT
15,TRBD1,TRBV19,once,TRBJ1-4,CASTGTGGSREKLFF,TGTGCCAGTACCGGGACAGGGGGCTCTCGGGAAAAACTGTTTTTT
14,TRBD2,TRBV28,.,TRBJ2-5,CASWGGRGFETQYF,TGTGCCAGCTGGGGGGGGAGGGGTTTCGAGACCCAGTACTTC
13,.,TRBV11-2,.,TRBJ2-3,CASSNRGADTQYF,TGTGCCAGCAGCAATCGGGGGGCGGATACGCAGTATTTT
15,TRBD2,TRBV5-1,.,TRBJ2-7,CASSLTAGPSYEQYF,TGCGCCAGCAGCTTGACAGCGGGGCCATCCTACGAGCAGTACTTC
15,.,TRBV6-1,.,TRBJ2-6,CASSELSSGANVLTF,TGTGCCAGCAGTGAGTTGAGCTCTGGGGCCAACGTCCTGACTTTC
15,.,TRBV5-1,.,TRBJ1-1,CASTSRGTMNTEAFF,TGCGCCAGCACCTCGAGAGGGACTATGAACACTGAAGCTTTCTTT
14,TRBD1,TRBV6-6,.,TRBJ1-2,CASSRDSSFFGYTF,TGTGCCAGCAGCCGGGACAGCTCCTTTTTTGGCTACACCTTC
15,.,TRBV6-1,.,TRBJ1-4,CASTLPGSGGEKLFF,TGTGCCAGCACCCTCCCCGGGAGTGGAGGAGAAAAACTGTTTTTT
15,.,TRBV5-1,.,TRBJ1-1,CASSFVTGSNTEAFF,TGCGCCAGCAGCTTCGTGACAGGCTCGAACACTGAAGCTTTCTTT
13,.,TRBV11-3,once,TRBJ2-7,CASSLGPVVRQYF,TGTGCCAGCAGCTTAGGCCCTGTGGTTAGGCAGTACTTC
13,.,TRBV14,.,TRBJ1-1,CASQASLNTEAFF,TGTGCCAGCCAGGCTAGCTTGAACACTGAAGCTTTCTTT
15,.,TRBV5-1,few,TRBJ1-1,CASSLEQSGFGEAFF,TGCGCCAGCAGCTTGGAACAGTCTGGTTTCGGTGAAGCTTTCTTT
14,.,TRBV4-1,once,TRBJ1-2,CASSQDRANYGYTF,TGCGCCAGCAGCCAAGATCGGGCTAACTATGGCTACACCTTC
15,TRBD1,TRBV6-6,few,TRBJ2-6,CASSRQGTGANVLTF,TGTGCCAGCAGTCGACAGGGCACTGGGGCCAACGTCCTGACTTTC
14,.,TRBV30,.,TRBJ2-7,CAWSVQGTHHEQYF,TGTGCCTGGAGTGTACAGGGGACTCATCACGAGCAGTACTTC
13,.,TRBV10-3,.,TRBJ1-2,CAISEGQDYGYTF,TGTGCCATCAGTGAGGGGCAGGACTATGGCTACACCTTC
16,.,TRBV2,.,TRBJ2-7,CASSDPTPGNEDEQYF,TGTGCCAGCAGCGATCCTACTCCCGGGAATGAGGACGAGCAGTACTTC
14,TRBD1,TRBV4-1,few,TRBJ1-5,CASSRGQGDQPQHF,TGCGCCAGCAGCCGAGGACAGGGGGATCAGCCCCAGCATTTT